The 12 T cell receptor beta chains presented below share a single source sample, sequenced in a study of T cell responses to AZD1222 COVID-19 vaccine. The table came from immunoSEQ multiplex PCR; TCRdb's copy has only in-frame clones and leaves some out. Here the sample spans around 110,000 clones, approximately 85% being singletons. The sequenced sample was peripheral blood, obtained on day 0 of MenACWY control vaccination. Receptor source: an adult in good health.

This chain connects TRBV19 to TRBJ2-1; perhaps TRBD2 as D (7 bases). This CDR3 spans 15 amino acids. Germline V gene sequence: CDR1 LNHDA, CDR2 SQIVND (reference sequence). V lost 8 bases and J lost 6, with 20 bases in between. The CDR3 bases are TGTGCCAGTTACGGTCGGGGGGCCGGAAGCAATGAGCAGTTCTTC. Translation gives CASYGRGAGSNEQFF.

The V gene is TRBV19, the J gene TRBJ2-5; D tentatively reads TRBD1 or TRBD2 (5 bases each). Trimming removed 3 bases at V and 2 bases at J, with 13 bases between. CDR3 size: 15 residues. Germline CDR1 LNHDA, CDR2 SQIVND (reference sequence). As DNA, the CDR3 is TGTGCCAGTAGTATGTCCGGTGGGGGACAAGAGACCCAGTACTTC. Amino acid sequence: CASSMSGGGQETQYF.

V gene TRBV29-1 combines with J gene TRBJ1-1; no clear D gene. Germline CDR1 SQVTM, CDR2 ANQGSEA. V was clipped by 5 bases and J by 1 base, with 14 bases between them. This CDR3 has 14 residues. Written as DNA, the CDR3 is TGCAGCGTTCGAGTGAGTTTAAGGAACACTGAAGCTTTCTTT. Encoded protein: CSVRVSLRNTEAFF.

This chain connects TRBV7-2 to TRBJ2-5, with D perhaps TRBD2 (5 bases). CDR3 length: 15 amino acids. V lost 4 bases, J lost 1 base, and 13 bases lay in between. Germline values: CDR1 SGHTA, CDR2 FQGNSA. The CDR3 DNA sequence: TGTGCCAGCAGCTCCCTCGGGGTCCTCCAAGAGACCCAGTACTTC. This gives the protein CASSSLGVLQETQYF. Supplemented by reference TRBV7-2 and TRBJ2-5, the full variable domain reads GAGVSQSPSNKVTEKGKDVELRCDPISGHTALYWYRQSLGQGLEFLIYFQGNSAPDKSGLPSDRFSAERTGGSVSTLTIQRTQQEDSAVYLCASSSLGVLQETQYFGPGTRLLVL.

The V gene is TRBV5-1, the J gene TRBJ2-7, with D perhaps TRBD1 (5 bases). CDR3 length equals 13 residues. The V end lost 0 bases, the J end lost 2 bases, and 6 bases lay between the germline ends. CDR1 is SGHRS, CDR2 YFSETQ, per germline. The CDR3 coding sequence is TGCGCCAGCAGCTTGGAACAGGCCTACGAGCAGTACTTC. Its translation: CASSLEQAYEQYF.

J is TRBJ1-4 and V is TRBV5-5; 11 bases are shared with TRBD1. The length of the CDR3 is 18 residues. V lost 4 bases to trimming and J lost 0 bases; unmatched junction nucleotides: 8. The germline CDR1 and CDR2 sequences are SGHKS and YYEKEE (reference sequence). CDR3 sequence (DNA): TGTGCCAGCAGCCGGACAGGGGGCTGGCTAGCAACTAATGAAAAACTGTTTTTT. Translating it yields CASSRTGGWLATNEKLFF.

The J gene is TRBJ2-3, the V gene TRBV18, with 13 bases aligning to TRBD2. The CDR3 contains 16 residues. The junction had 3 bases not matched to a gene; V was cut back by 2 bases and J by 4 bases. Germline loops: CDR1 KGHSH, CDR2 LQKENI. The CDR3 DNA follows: TGTGCCAGCTCACCATCGGGACTAGCGGGGCCAGATACGCAGTATTTT. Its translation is CASSPSGLAGPDTQYF.

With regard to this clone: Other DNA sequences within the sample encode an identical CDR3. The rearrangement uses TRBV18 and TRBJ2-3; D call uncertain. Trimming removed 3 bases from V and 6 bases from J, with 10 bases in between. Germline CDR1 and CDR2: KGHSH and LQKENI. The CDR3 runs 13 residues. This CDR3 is CASSPTRRDTQYF. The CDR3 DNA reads TGTGCCAGCTCACCTACCCGGCGGGATACGCAGTATTTT.

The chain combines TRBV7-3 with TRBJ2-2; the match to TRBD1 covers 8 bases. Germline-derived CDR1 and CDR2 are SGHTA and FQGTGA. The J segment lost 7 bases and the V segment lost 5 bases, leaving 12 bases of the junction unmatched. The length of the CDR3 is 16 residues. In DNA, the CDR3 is TGTGCCAGCAGCCCGGACAGGGCCGGGTGGAGCGGGGAGCTGTTTTTT. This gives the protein CASSPDRAGWSGELFF.

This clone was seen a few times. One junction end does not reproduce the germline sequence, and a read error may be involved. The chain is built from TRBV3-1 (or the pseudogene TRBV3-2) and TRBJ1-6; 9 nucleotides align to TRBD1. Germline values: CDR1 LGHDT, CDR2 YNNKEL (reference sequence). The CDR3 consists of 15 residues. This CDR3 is CASSQGQGTMSPLHF. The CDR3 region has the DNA TGTGCCAGCAGTCAAGGACAGGGGACGATGTCACCCCTCCACTTT.

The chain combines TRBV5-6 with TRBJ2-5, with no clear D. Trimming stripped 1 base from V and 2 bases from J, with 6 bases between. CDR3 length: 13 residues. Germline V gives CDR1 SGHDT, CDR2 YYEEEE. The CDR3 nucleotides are TGTGCCAGCAGCTTGACAGCTCAAGAGACCCAGTACTTC. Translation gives CASSLTAQETQYF.

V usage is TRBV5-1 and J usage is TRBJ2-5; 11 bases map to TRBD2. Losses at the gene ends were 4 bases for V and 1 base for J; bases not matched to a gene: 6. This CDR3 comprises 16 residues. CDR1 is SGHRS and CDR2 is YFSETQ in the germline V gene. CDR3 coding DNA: TGCGCCAGCAGCCGCCCTAGCGGGGGGCTCCAAGAGACCCAGTACTTC. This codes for CASSRPSGGLQETQYF.